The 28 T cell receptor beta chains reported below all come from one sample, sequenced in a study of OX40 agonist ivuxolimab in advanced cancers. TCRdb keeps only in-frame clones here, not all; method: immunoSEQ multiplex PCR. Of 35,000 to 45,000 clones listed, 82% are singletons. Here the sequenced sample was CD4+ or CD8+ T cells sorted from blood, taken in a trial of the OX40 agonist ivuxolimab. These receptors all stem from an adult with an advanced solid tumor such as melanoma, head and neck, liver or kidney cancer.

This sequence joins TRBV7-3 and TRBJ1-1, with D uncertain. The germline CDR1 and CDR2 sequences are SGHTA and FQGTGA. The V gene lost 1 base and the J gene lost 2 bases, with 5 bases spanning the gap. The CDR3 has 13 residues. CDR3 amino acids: CASSLNSNTEAFF. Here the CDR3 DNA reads TGTGCCAGCAGCTTAAACAGTAACACTGAAGCTTTCTTT.

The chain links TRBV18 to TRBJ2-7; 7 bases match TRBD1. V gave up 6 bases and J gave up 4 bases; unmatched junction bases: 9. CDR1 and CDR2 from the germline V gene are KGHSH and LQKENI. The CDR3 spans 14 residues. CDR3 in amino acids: CASSLLEGAYEQYF. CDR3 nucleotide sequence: TGTGCCAGCTCCCTCCTCGAGGGGGCATACGAGCAGTACTTC.

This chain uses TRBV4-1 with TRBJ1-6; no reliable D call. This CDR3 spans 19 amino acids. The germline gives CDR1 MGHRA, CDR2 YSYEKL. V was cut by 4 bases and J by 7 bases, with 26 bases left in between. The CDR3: CASSRREMGSAQYNSPLHF. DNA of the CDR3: TGCGCCAGCAGCCGACGGGAGATGGGGTCCGCCCAATACAATTCACCCCTCCACTTT.

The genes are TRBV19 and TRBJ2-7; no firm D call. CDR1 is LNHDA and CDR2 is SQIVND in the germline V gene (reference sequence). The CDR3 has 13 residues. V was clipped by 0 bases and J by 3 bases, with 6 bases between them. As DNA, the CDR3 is TGTGCCAGTAGTATAGAGTCGTTCTACGAGCAGTACTTC. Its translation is CASSIESFYEQYF.

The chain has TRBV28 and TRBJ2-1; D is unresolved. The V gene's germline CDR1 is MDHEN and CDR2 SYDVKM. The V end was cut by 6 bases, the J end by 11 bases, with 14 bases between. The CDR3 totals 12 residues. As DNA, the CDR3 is TGTGCCAGCAGGCAGGAATCTACAAAGCAGTTCTTC. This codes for CASRQESTKQFF.

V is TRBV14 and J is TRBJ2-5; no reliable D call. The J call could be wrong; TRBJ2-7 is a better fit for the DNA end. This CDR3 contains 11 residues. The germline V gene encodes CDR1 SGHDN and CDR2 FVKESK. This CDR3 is CASSQDYEQYF. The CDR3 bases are TGTGCCAGCAGCCAAGACTACGAGCAGTACTTC.

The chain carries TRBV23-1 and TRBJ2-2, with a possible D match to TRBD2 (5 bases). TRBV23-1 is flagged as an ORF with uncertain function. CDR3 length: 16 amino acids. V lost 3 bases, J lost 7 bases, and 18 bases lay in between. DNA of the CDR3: TGCGCCAGCAGTCACCCCCCAATCTGTGGAGGCGGGGAGCTGTTTTTT. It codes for CASSHPPICGGGELFF.

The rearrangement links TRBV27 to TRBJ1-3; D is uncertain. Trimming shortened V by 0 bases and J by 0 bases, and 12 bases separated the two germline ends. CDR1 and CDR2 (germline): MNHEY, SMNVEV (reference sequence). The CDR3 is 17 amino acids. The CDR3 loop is CASSLSGVAGSGNTIYF. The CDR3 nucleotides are TGTGCCAGCAGTTTATCAGGCGTGGCCGGCTCTGGAAACACCATATATTTT.

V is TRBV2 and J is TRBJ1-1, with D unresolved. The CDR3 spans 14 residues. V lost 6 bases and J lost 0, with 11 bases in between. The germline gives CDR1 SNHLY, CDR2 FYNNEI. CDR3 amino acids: CASSAASMNTEAFF. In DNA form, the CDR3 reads TGTGCCAGCAGCGCGGCGTCCATGAACACTGAAGCTTTCTTT.

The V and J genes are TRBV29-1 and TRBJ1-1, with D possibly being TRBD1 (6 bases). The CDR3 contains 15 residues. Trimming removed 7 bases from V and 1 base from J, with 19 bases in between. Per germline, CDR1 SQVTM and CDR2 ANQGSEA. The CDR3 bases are TGCAGCGCTGACGAACAGGGCCTAGGGAACACTGAAGCTTTCTTT. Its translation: CSADEQGLGNTEAFF.

CDR3 sequence: CASSAGTGGQVGNTIYF. The CDR3 DNA sequence: TGTGCCAGCAGCGCAGGGACAGGGGGACAAGTAGGAAACACCATATATTTT. The gene calls are TRBV5-4 and TRBJ1-3; 11 nucleotides align to TRBD1. V was clipped by 4 bases and J by 4 bases; unmatched bases: 10. The germline V gene has CDR1 SGHNT and CDR2 YYREEE (reference sequence). The CDR3 runs to 17 residues.

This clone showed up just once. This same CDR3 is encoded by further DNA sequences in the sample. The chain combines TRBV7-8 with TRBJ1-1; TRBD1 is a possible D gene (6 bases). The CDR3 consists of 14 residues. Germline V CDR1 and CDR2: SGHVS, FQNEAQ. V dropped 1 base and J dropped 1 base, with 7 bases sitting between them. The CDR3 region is CASSLVGGNTEAFF. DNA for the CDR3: TGTGCCAGCAGCTTAGTAGGGGGGAACACTGAAGCTTTCTTT.

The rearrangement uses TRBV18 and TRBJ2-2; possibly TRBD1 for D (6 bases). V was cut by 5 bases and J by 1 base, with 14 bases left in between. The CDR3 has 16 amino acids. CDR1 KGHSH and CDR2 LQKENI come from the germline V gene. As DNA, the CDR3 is TGTGCCAGCTCATTCGCAGGGGTCCTGAACACCGGGGAGCTGTTTTTT. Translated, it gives CASSFAGVLNTGELFF. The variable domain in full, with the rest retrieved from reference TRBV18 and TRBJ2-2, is NAGVMQNPRHLVRRRGQEARLRCSPMKGHSHVYWYRQLPEEGLKFMVYLQKENIIDESGMPKERFSAEFPKEGPSILRIQQVVRGDSAAYFCASSFAGVLNTGELFFGEGSRLTVL.

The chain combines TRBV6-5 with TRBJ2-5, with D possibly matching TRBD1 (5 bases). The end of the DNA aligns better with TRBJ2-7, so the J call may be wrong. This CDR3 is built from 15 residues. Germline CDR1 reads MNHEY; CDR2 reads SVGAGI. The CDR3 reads CASSYSSGPGYEQYF. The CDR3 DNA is TGTGCCAGCAGTTACTCTAGTGGGCCAGGGTACGAGCAGTACTTC.

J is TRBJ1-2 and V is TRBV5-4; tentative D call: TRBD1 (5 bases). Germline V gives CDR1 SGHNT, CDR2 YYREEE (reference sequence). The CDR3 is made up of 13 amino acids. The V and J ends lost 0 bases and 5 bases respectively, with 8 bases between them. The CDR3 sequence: CASSLGSGYGYTF. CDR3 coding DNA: TGTGCCAGCAGCTTGGGCTCAGGGTATGGCTACACCTTC. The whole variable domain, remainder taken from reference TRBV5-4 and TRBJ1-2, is ETGVTQSPTHLIKTRGQQVTLRCSSQSGHNTVSWYQQALGQGPQFIFQYYREEENGRGNFPPRFSGLQFPNYSSELNVNALELDDSALYLCASSLGSGYGYTFGSGTRLTVV.

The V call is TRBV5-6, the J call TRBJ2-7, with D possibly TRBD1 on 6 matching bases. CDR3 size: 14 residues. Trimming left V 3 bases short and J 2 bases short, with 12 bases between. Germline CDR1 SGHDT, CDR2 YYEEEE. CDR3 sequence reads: CASSSWTDTYEQYF. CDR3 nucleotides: TGTGCCAGCAGCTCCTGGACAGACACCTACGAGCAGTACTTC.

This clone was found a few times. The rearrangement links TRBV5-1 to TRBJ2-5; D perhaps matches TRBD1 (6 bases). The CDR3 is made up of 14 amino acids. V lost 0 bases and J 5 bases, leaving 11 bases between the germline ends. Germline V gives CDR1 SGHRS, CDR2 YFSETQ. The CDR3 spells CASSLEGQGETQYF. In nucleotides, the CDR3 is TGCGCCAGCAGCTTGGAAGGTCAGGGGGAGACCCAGTACTTC.

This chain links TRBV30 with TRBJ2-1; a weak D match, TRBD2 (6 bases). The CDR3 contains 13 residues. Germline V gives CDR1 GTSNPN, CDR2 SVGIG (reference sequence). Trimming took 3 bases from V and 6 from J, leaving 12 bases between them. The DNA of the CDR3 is TGTGCCTGGAGGGAGGGATTGGGCAATGAGCAGTTCTTC. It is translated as CAWREGLGNEQFF.

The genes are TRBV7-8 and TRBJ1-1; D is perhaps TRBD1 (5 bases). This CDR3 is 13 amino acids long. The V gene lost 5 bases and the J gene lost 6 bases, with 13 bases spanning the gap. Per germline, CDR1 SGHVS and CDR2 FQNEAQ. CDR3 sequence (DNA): TGTGCCAGCAGCCGAAACCTGGGGGCTGAAGCTTTCTTT. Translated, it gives CASSRNLGAEAFF.

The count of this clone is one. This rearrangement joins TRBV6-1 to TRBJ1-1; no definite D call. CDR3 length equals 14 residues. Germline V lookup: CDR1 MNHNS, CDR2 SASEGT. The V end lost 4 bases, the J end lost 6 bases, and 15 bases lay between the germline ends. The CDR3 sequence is CASSAIVWTAEAFF. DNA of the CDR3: TGTGCCAGCAGTGCGATCGTGTGGACTGCTGAAGCTTTCTTT.

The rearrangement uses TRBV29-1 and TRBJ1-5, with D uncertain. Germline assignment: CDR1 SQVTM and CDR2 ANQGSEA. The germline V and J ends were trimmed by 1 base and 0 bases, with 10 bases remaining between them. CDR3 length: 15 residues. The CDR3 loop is CSVEGPRDSNQPQHF. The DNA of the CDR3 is TGCAGCGTTGAAGGTCCAAGAGATAGCAATCAGCCCCAGCATTTT.

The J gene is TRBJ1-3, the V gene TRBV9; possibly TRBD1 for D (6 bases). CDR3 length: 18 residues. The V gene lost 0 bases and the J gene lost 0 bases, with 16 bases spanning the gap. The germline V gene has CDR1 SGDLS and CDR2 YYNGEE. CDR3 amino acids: CASSVAAGGLGSGNTIYF. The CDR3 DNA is TGTGCCAGCAGCGTAGCGGCGGGGGGCCTGGGCTCTGGAAACACCATATATTTT.

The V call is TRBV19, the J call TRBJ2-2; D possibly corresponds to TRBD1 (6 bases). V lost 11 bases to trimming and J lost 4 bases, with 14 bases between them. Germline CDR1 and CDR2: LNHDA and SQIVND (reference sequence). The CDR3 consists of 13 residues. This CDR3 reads CASHPRGTGELFF. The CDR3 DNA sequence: TGTGCCTCCCACCCCAGGGGCACCGGGGAGCTGTTTTTT.

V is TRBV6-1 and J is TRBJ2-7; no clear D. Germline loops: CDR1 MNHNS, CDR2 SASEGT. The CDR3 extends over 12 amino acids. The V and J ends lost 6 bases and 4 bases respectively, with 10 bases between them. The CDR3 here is CASSSKRYEQYF. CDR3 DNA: TGTGCCAGCAGCTCCAAACGGTACGAGCAGTACTTC.

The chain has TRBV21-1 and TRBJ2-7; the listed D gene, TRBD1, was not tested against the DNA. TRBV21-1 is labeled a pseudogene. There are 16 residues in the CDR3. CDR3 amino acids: CASSAPGTAASYEQYF. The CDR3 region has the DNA TGTGCCAGCAGCGCGCCCGGGACAGCAGCCTCCTACGAGCAGTACTTC.

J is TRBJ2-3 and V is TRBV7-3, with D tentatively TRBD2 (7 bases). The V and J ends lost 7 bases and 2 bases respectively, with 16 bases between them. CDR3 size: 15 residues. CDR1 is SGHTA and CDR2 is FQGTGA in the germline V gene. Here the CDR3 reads CASTFGRGTTDTQYF. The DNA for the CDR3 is TGTGCCAGCACCTTTGGGAGGGGGACCACAGATACGCAGTATTTT.

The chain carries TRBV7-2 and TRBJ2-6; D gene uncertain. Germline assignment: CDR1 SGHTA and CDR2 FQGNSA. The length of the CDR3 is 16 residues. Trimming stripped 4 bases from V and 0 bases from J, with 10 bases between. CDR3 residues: CASSSGRISGANVLTF. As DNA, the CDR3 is TGTGCCAGCAGCTCCGGAAGGATCTCTGGGGCCAACGTCCTGACTTTC.

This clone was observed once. The CDR3 nucleotides are TGCGCCAGCAGCTACGGGACAGGACGTAACACCGGGGAGCTGTTTTTT. It encodes CASSYGTGRNTGELFF. This chain uses TRBV5-1 with TRBJ2-2; 8 nucleotides match TRBD1. Germline loops: CDR1 SGHRS, CDR2 YFSETQ. There are 16 residues in the CDR3. V shed 3 bases and J 2 bases; nucleotides not matched to a gene: 6. The complete variable domain, with remaining parts taken from reference TRBV5-1 and TRBJ2-2, reads KAGVTQTPRYLIKTRGQQVTLSCSPISGHRSVSWYQQTPGQGLQFLFEYFSETQRNKGNFPGRFSGRQFSNSRSEMNVSTLELGDSALYLCASSYGTGRNTGELFFGEGSRLTVL.